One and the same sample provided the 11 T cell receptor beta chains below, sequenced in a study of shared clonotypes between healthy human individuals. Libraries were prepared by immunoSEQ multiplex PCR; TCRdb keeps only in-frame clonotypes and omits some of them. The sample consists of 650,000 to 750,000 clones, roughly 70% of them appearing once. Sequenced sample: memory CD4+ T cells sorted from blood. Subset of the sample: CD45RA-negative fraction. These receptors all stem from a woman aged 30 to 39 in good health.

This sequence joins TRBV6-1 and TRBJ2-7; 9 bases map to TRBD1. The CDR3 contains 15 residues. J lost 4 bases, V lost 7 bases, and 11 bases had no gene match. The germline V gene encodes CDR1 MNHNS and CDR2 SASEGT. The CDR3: CASKSRRGQGYEQYF. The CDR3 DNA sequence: TGTGCCAGCAAATCAAGGAGGGGACAGGGTTACGAGCAGTACTTC.

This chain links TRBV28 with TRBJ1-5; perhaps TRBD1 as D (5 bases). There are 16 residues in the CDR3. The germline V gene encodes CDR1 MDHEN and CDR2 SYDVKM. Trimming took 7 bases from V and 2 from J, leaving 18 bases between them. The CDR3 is CASNWGKGFGNQPQHF. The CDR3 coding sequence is TGTGCCAGCAACTGGGGAAAGGGGTTCGGCAATCAGCCCCAGCATTTT. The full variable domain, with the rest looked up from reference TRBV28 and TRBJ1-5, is DVKVTQSSRYLVKRTGEKVFLECVQDMDHENMFWYRQDPGLGLRLIYFSYDVKMKEKGDIPEGYSVSREKKERFSLILESASTNQTSMYLCASNWGKGFGNQPQHFGDGTRLSIL.

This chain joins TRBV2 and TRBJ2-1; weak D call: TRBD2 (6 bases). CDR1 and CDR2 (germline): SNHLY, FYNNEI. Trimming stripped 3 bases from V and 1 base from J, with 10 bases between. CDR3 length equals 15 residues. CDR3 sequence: CASSDLGRSYNEQFF. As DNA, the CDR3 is TGTGCCAGCAGTGATCTTGGGAGGTCCTACAATGAGCAGTTCTTC.

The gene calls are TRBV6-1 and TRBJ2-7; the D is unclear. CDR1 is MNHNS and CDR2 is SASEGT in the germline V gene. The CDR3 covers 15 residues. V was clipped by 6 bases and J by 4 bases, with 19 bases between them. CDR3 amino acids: CASSFPRAMGYEQYF. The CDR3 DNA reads TGTGCCAGCAGCTTTCCCCGGGCAATGGGGTACGAGCAGTACTTC.

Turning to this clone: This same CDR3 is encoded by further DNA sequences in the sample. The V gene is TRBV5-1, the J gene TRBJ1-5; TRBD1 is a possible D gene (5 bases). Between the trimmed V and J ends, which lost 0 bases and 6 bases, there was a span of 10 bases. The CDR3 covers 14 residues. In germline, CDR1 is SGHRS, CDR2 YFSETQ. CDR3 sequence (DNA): TGCGCCAGCAGCTTGGAGGGCGGGGCTCAGCCCCAGCATTTT. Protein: CASSLEGGAQPQHF.

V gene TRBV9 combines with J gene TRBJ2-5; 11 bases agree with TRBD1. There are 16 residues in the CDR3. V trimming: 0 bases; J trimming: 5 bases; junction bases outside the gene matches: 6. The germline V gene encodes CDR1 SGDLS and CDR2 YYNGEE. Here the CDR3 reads CASSVGRTGGWETQYF. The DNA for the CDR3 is TGTGCCAGCAGCGTAGGGAGGACAGGGGGCTGGGAGACCCAGTACTTC.

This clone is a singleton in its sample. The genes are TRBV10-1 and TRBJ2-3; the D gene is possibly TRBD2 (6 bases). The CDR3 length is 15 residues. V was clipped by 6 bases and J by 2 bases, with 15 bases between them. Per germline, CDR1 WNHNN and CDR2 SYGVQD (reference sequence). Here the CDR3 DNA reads TGCGCCAGCAGCAACCGTGCGGGGAACACAGATACGCAGTATTTT. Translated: CASSNRAGNTDTQYF.

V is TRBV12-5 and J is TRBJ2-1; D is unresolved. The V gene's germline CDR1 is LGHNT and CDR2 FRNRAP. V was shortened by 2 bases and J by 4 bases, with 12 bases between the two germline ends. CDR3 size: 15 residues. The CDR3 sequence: CASGLIPLLYNEQFF. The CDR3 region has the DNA TGTGCTAGTGGTTTGATCCCTCTACTATACAATGAGCAGTTCTTC.

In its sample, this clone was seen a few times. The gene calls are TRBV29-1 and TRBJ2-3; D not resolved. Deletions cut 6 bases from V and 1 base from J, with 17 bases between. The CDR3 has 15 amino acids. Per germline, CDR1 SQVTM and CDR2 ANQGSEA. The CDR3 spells CSVGSLDGGTDTQYF. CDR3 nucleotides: TGCAGCGTCGGATCATTGGATGGGGGCACAGATACGCAGTATTTT.

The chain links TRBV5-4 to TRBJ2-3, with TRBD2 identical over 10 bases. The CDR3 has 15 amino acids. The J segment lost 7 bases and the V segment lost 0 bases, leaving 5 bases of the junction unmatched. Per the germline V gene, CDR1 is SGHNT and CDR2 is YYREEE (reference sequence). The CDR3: CASSLASSGRNTQYF. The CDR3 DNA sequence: TGTGCCAGCAGCTTGGCGTCTAGCGGGAGAAATACGCAGTATTTT. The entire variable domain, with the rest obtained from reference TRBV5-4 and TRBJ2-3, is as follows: ETGVTQSPTHLIKTRGQQVTLRCSSQSGHNTVSWYQQALGQGPQFIFQYYREEENGRGNFPPRFSGLQFPNYSSELNVNALELDDSALYLCASSLASSGRNTQYFGPGTRLTVL.

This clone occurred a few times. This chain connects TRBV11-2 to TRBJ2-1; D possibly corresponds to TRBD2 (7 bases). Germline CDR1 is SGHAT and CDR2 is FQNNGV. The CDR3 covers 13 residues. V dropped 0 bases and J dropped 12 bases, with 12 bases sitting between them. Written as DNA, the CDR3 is TGTGCCAGCAGCTTAGATGGGAGGGGGTCGCAGTTCTTC. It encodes CASSLDGRGSQFF.